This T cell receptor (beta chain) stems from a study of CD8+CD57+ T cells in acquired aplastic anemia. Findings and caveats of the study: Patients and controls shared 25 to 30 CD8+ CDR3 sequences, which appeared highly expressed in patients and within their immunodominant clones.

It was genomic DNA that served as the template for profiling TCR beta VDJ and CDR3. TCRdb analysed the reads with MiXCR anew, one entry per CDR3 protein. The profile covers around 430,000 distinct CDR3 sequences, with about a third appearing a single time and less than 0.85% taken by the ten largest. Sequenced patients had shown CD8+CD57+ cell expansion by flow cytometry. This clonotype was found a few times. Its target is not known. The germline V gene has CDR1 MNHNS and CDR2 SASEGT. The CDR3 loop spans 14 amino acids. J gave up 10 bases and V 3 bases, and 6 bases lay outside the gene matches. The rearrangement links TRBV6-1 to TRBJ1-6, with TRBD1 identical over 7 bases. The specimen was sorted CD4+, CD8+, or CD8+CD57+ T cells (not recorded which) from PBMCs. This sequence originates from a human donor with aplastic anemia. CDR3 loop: CASSDRDSWSPLHF. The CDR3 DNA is TGTGCCAGCAGTGATAGGGACAGTTGGTCACCCCTCCACTTT.